The 14 T cell receptor beta chains below come from one sample, sequenced in a study of blood T cell repertoires in COVID-19. TCRdb's table, derived via immunoSEQ multiplex PCR, lists solely in-frame clones and lacks some. The table includes around 190,000 clones, about 81% detected once. Material for sequencing was peripheral blood. These receptors came from a woman aged 60-75 years with COVID-19, enrolled during active disease.

The gene calls are TRBV19 and TRBJ1-1; D gene unclear. Germline CDR1 reads LNHDA; CDR2 reads SQIVND (reference sequence). V was clipped by 3 bases and J by 1 base, with 6 bases between them. CDR3 size: 13 residues. The CDR3 protein is CASSIYGNTEAFF. DNA for the CDR3: TGTGCCAGTAGTATTTACGGGAACACTGAAGCTTTCTTT.

V and J are TRBV6-6 and TRBJ1-5; D ambiguous. The CDR3 runs 15 residues. V was clipped by 6 bases and J by 1 base, with 13 bases between them. The germline CDR1 and CDR2 sequences are MNHNY and SVGAGI (reference sequence). The CDR3 spells CASRSSLGSNQPQHF. CDR3 in DNA: TGTGCCAGCAGAAGTAGTTTGGGCAGCAATCAGCCCCAGCATTTT.

This clone has just one count. The chain recombines TRBV30 with TRBJ1-2; weak D call: TRBD1 (6 bases). With 2 bases removed from V and 4 bases from J, the gap between germline ends came to 11 bases. The CDR3 contains 13 residues. Germline V gene data show CDR1 as GTSNPN and CDR2 as SVGIG (reference sequence). The CDR3 sequence: CAWSPQGSYGYTF. DNA of the CDR3: TGTGCCTGGAGTCCCCAGGGGAGCTATGGCTACACCTTC.

The chain combines TRBV19 with TRBJ1-2, with a weak D call TRBD1 (6 bases). CDR1 is LNHDA and CDR2 is SQIVND in the germline V gene (reference sequence). V was cut by 2 bases and J by 4 bases, with 17 bases left in between. The CDR3 loop spans 16 amino acids. The CDR3 region has the DNA TGTGCCAGTAGTATAACCTTTGGCCTAGGGGGCTATGGCTACACCTTC. Translation: CASSITFGLGGYGYTF.

The chain joins TRBV7-2 to TRBJ1-3; D is unclear. This CDR3 region has 14 residues. From germline, CDR1 is SGHTA and CDR2 FQGNSA. Deletions cut 5 bases from V and 3 bases from J, with 11 bases between. CDR3 residues: CASSPPQSGNTIYF. CDR3 DNA sequence: TGTGCCAGCAGCCCGCCACAGAGTGGAAACACCATATATTTT.

This chain joins TRBV6-6 and TRBJ1-6, with 9 bases lining up with TRBD1. The ends lost 4 bases at V and 9 bases at J; junction bases unmatched: 4. This CDR3 has 14 amino acids. Per the germline V gene, CDR1 is MNHNY and CDR2 is SVGAGI (reference sequence). The CDR3, as DNA: TGTGCCAGCAGTTGGGACAGGGAGAGTTCACCCCTCCACTTT. It translates to CASSWDRESSPLHF.

The genes are TRBV6-5 and TRBJ1-1; no firm D call. Germline V CDR1 and CDR2: MNHEY, SVGAGI. The ends were cut back, 6 bases at V and 1 base at J, with 9 bases in the middle. The CDR3 contains 13 residues. The CDR3 DNA reads as TGTGCCAGCAGAGATTACAGGAACACTGAAGCTTTCTTT. This sequence encodes CASRDYRNTEAFF.

The chain joins TRBV7-2 to TRBJ1-5; perhaps TRBD1 as D (5 bases). This CDR3 comprises 16 residues. Germline V gene lookup returns CDR1 SGHTA and CDR2 FQGNSA. With 1 base removed from V and 11 bases from J, the gap between germline ends came to 21 bases. The CDR3 DNA reads as TGTGCCAGCAGCTTAGTTCCGGGGGTTCAGGAAGGTTCCCAGCATTTT. This sequence encodes CASSLVPGVQEGSQHF.

V and J are TRBV2 and TRBJ1-5, with D possibly TRBD1 on 5 matching bases. Trimming pared 5 bases from V and 7 bases from J, leaving 12 bases between. The germline gives CDR1 SNHLY, CDR2 FYNNEI. The CDR3 covers 13 residues. CDR3 in DNA: TGTGCCAGCAGTCAGGGCCTAGGACAGCCCCAGCATTTT. This sequence encodes CASSQGLGQPQHF.

The chain recombines TRBV6-2 or TRBV6-3 with TRBJ2-1, with TRBD1 as a possible D gene (6 bases). Deletions cut 0 bases from V and 1 base from J, with 22 bases between. Germline-derived CDR1 and CDR2 are MNHEY and SVGEGT. The CDR3 consists of 20 residues. CDR3 DNA: TGTGCCAGCAGTTACTCACCGAAATCTCAGACAGGCCAATCCTACAATGAGCAGTTCTTC. Translation: CASSYSPKSQTGQSYNEQFF.

V gene TRBV9 combines with J gene TRBJ1-3; D unclear. The V end was cut by 4 bases, the J end by 1 base, with 12 bases between. The CDR3 spans 15 residues. Germline assignment: CDR1 SGDLS and CDR2 YYNGEE. The CDR3 nucleotides read TGTGCCAGCAGCCTAGAGGAGAGATCTGGAAACACCATATATTTT. Protein sequence: CASSLEERSGNTIYF.

The chain combines TRBV29-1 with TRBJ1-2; D is possibly TRBD1 (5 bases). The CDR3 has 14 residues. Trimming removed 6 bases at V and 0 bases at J, with 14 bases between. Germline CDR1 and CDR2: SQVTM and ANQGSEA. Here the CDR3 reads CSVAMSGANYGYTF. The CDR3 region has the DNA TGCAGCGTCGCCATGTCGGGGGCTAACTATGGCTACACCTTC.

This sequence joins TRBV7-2 and TRBJ1-2, with D maybe TRBD1 (5 bases). Trimming removed 5 bases from V and 3 bases from J, with 10 bases in between. The CDR3 is made up of 13 amino acids. CDR1 SGHTA and CDR2 FQGNSA come from the germline V gene. The CDR3 coding sequence is TGTGCCAGCAGCATGACAGAACACTATGGCTACACCTTC. Residues: CASSMTEHYGYTF.

The chain is built from TRBV30 and TRBJ1-2, with 7 nucleotides matching TRBD1. The CDR3 spans 12 residues. In germline, CDR1 is GTSNPN, CDR2 SVGIG (reference sequence). V shed 7 bases, J shed 5 bases, and the junction held 7 bases outside the gene matches. The chain's CDR3 is CALLGTAYGYTF. In DNA form, the CDR3 reads TGTGCCTTACTCGGGACAGCTTATGGCTACACCTTC.